What follows are 20 T cell receptor beta chains derived from one specimen sequenced in a study of CD8 T cells in ankylosing spondylitis. A single record per CDR3 protein comes from TCRdb applying MiXCR to the 5' RACE reads. The sample includes some 130,000 distinct CDR3 sequences, roughly 6.6% of them seen just once. Input material: blood, either unsorted or a sorted T cell fraction (not recorded which). Receptor source: a female donor with ankylosing spondylitis or in good health (not recorded which).

Many counts were recorded for this clonotype. The J gene is TRBJ2-7, the V gene TRBV3-1; D is tentatively TRBD1 or TRBD2 (5 bases each). V was pared by 3 bases and J by 5 bases, with 14 bases between. This CDR3 has 14 amino acids. The V gene's germline CDR1 is LGHDT and CDR2 YNNKEL (reference sequence). The CDR3, as DNA: TGTGCCAGCAGCCAGAATGATCAGGGACACGAGCAGTACTTC. Translated: CASSQNDQGHEQYF.

This clonotype was seen ten or more times. This chain uses TRBV15 with TRBJ1-5, with a weak D call TRBD1 (5 bases). The germline gives CDR1 LNHNV, CDR2 YYDKDF (reference sequence). This CDR3 has 14 amino acids. V was pared by 5 bases and J by 7 bases, with 15 bases between. CDR3 DNA sequence: TGTGCCACCAGCGACTTGGGGGGGTTGCAGCCCCAGCATTTT. Its translation: CATSDLGGLQPQHF.

The V and J genes are TRBV7-9 and TRBJ2-7; tentative D call: TRBD2 (6 bases). CDR3 length: 14 amino acids. Per germline, CDR1 SEHNR and CDR2 FQNEAQ (reference sequence). V was shortened by 0 bases and J by 2 bases, with 8 bases between the two germline ends. The CDR3 nucleotides read TGTGCCAGCAGCTTAGCGTCGGGGGCCTACGAGCAGTACTTC. It translates to CASSLASGAYEQYF.

This clonotype was seen repeatedly, ten times or more. This sequence joins TRBV4-2 and TRBJ2-5; 9 bases align to TRBD2. V lost 0 bases and J lost 2; bases outside the gene matches: 4. The CDR3 is 16 residues long. Looked up from germline, CDR1 is LGHNA and CDR2 is YNFKEQ. The CDR3 here is CASSQERLAGQETQYF. The DNA for the CDR3 is TGTGCCAGCAGCCAAGAACGGCTAGCGGGGCAAGAGACCCAGTACTTC.

This clonotype showed up many times. The genes are TRBV5-1 and TRBJ1-1, with D possibly being TRBD1 (5 bases). This CDR3 is built from 13 residues. The V end lost 2 bases, the J end lost 4 bases, and 9 bases lay between the germline ends. Germline V gene lookup returns CDR1 SGHRS and CDR2 YFSETQ. The CDR3: CASSFLGGTEAFF. The CDR3 nucleotides read TGCGCCAGCAGCTTTTTGGGGGGCACTGAAGCTTTCTTT.

This clonotype was counted many times. The chain couples TRBV5-5 to TRBJ2-7, with D uncertain. The germline V gene encodes CDR1 SGHKS and CDR2 YYEKEE (reference sequence). This CDR3 spans 12 amino acids. V gave up 0 bases and J gave up 3 bases, with 4 bases separating them. The CDR3 bases are TGTGCCAGCAGCTTGGATCACTACGAGCAGTACTTC. This gives the protein CASSLDHYEQYF.

The chain employs TRBV5-6 and TRBJ1-1; D is ambiguous. CDR1 SGHDT and CDR2 YYEEEE come from the germline V gene. V was pared by 2 bases and J by 11 bases, with 10 bases between. The CDR3 is made up of 11 amino acids. CDR3 DNA sequence: TGTGCCAGCAGCTTCGGACGGTGGGCTTTCTTT. Protein: CASSFGRWAFF.

This clonotype was recorded at least ten times. This rearrangement joins TRBV2 to TRBJ2-7; TRBD1 is a possible D gene (6 bases). Germline CDR1 SNHLY, CDR2 FYNNEI. V shed 3 bases and J shed 3 bases, with 9 bases lying between them. CDR3 size: 13 residues. The CDR3 region has the DNA TGTGCCAGCAGTGATCGGGACAACTACGAGCAGTACTTC. It specifies CASSDRDNYEQYF.

The V and J genes are TRBV18 and TRBJ2-3, with D perhaps matching TRBD2 (6 bases). CDR3 size: 15 residues. Per germline, CDR1 KGHSH and CDR2 LQKENI. V shed 0 bases and J shed 6 bases, with 13 bases lying between them. CDR3 sequence (DNA): TGTGCCAGCTCACCACCCAGTCCACGGGGGGATACGCAGTATTTT. This gives the protein CASSPPSPRGDTQYF.

The chain uses TRBV10-3 and TRBJ2-2; D is perhaps TRBD2 (5 bases). Deletions cut 7 bases from V and 5 bases from J, with 8 bases between. This CDR3 is built from 12 residues. Germline loops: CDR1 ENHRY, CDR2 SYGVKD. CDR3 in amino acids: CAIKGATGELFF. The CDR3 bases are TGTGCCATCAAGGGAGCAACCGGGGAGCTGTTTTTT.

This clonotype was picked up many times. The genes are TRBV3-1 and TRBJ1-2; D gene ambiguous. V shed 0 bases and J shed 0 bases, with 14 bases lying between them. Germline V gene lookup returns CDR1 LGHDT and CDR2 YNNKEL (reference sequence). The CDR3 length is 17 residues. The CDR3, as DNA: TGTGCCAGCAGCCAAGATTATACGCCCTGGACTAACTATGGCTACACCTTC. It codes for CASSQDYTPWTNYGYTF.

The sample holds many counts of this clonotype. This chain joins TRBV5-1 and TRBJ2-3; 10 nucleotides align to TRBD2. Looked up from germline, CDR1 is SGHRS and CDR2 is YFSETQ. V dropped 4 bases and J dropped 2; count of bases not matched to a gene: 10. CDR3 length: 17 residues. The CDR3 DNA sequence: TGCGCCAGCAGCCTACTTCAGCGGGGGGGGTTCACAGATACGCAGTATTTT. Translated: CASSLLQRGGFTDTQYF.

The table lists this clonotype with a few counts. One junction end disagrees with the germline gene, perhaps due to a read error. The chain has TRBV3-1 and TRBJ2-3, with 14 bases matching TRBD2. There are 19 residues in the CDR3. The germline CDR1 and CDR2 sequences are LGHDT and YNNKEL (reference sequence). The CDR3, as DNA: TGTGCCACCAGCCAAGGTACCGGACTAGCGGGGGGCCTAGGCGATACGCAGTATTTT. It encodes CATSQGTGLAGGLGDTQYF.

This clonotype occurred many times. The genes are TRBV12-3 or TRBV12-4 and TRBJ2-2, with D perhaps matching TRBD1 or TRBD2 (5 bases each). The CDR3 sequence is 15 residues long. V lost 6 bases and J 4 bases, leaving 15 bases between the germline ends. CDR3 sequence: CASSPRTGTTGELFF. CDR3 in DNA: TGTGCCAGCAGCCCACGGACGGGGACCACCGGGGAGCTGTTTTTT.

This clonotype showed up many times. V usage is TRBV28 and J usage is TRBJ1-5; D gene unclear. V shed 1 base and J shed 2 bases, with 12 bases lying between them. Germline assignment: CDR1 MDHEN and CDR2 SYDVKM. The CDR3 runs 16 residues. The CDR3 nucleotides read TGTGCCAGCAGTTTATCGGCACGGGTAGGCAATCAGCCCCAGCATTTT. Translated: CASSLSARVGNQPQHF.

This clonotype was detected ten times or more. V gene TRBV2 combines with J gene TRBJ2-3, with 11 bases identical to TRBD2. J lost 2 bases, V lost 0 bases, and 7 bases had no gene match. Germline lookup yields CDR1 SNHLY and CDR2 FYNNEI. The CDR3 runs to 18 residues. Here the CDR3 reads CASSEALTSGGDTDTQYF. CDR3 bases: TGTGCCAGCAGTGAAGCGCTTACTAGCGGGGGAGACACAGATACGCAGTATTTT.

Ten or more counts support this clonotype. The chain combines TRBV4-3 with TRBJ1-2; D is perhaps TRBD1 (6 bases). The V gene's germline CDR1 is LGHNA and CDR2 YSLEER. The CDR3 length is 13 residues. The V gene lost 4 bases and the J gene lost 4 bases, with 10 bases spanning the gap. CDR3 amino acids: CASSPDSGYGYTF. The CDR3 DNA sequence: TGCGCCAGCAGCCCGGACAGCGGCTATGGCTACACCTTC.

This clonotype has a handful of counts. The DNA for the CDR3 is TGTGCCAGCAGCGGAACCGGGACAGGGGTATGGCGCTCTGGAAACACCATATATTTT. Translating gives CASSGTGTGVWRSGNTIYF. The chain couples TRBV11-1 to TRBJ1-3, with TRBD1 matching over 10 bases. The CDR3 spans 19 residues. Germline assignment: CDR1 SGHAT and CDR2 FQDESV (reference sequence). The V gene end was trimmed by 5 bases and the J gene end by 0 bases; junction bases not matched to a gene: 13.

The chain employs TRBV7-9 and TRBJ1-6; D gene unclear. Germline CDR1 SEHNR, CDR2 FQNEAQ (reference sequence). The ends were cut back, 3 bases at V and 13 bases at J, with 16 bases in the middle. CDR3 length equals 14 residues. The CDR3 spells CASSLVGNPNPLHF. As DNA, the CDR3 is TGTGCCAGCAGCTTGGTCGGGAACCCTAATCCCCTCCACTTT. The whole variable domain, filled in from reference TRBV7-9 and TRBJ1-6, reads DTGVSQNPRHKITKRGQNVTFRCDPISEHNRLYWYRQTLGQGPEFLTYFQNEAQLEKSRLLSDRFSAERPKGSFSTLEIQRTEQGDSAMYLCASSLVGNPNPLHFGNGTRLTVT.

Many counts were recorded for this clonotype. V usage is TRBV12-3 or TRBV12-4 and J usage is TRBJ1-1, with D hard to call. This CDR3 spans 14 amino acids. Trimming left V 0 bases short and J 8 bases short, with 13 bases between. In nucleotides, the CDR3 is TGTGCCAGCAGTTTAGCGCTCGGAACAGCAGAAGCTTTCTTT. Its protein is CASSLALGTAEAFF.